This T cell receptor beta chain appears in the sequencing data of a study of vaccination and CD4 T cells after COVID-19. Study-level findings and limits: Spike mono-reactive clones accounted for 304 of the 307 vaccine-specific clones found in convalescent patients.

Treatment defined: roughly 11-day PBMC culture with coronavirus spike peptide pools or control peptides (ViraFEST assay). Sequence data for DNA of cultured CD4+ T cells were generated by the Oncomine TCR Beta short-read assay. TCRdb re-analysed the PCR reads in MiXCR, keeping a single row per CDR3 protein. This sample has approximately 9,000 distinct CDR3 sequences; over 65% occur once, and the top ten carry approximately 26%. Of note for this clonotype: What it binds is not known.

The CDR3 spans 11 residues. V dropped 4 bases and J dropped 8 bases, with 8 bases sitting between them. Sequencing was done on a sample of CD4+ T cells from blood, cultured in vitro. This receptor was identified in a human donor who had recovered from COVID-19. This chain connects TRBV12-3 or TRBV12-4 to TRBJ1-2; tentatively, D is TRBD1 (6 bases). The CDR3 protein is CASSSDRGYTF. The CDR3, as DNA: TGTGCCAGCAGTTCGGACAGAGGCTACACCTTC.